A selection of T cell receptor beta chains follows, all from one sample in a study of human T cells and chemical hapten exposure. In TCRdb, the RACE reads were re-called with MiXCR into one record per CDR3 protein. The profile shows some 190,000 distinct CDR3 sequences, approximately 20% of them singletons. Sample: whole blood, taken in connection with sensitization to the hapten diphenylcyclopropenone (DPC). Source of these receptors: a woman between 45 and 60 years old with alopecia areata. Some clones in this sample may be carry-over from other donors' samples. The CDR3 runs from the conserved cysteine through the conserved F or W. The order of the fields is CDR3 length, D gene, V gene, clone size, J gene, CDR3 DNA, CDR3 protein. D genes are given only for firm matches. Only some rows state a clone size, as once, few, many or a class for expanded clones.

cdr3_length: 14; d_call: TRBD2; v_call: TRBV2; clone_size: few; j_call: TRBJ2-3; cdr3_nt: TGTGCCAGCGCTACTAGCGGGAGAACAGATACGCAGTATTTT; cdr3_aa: CASATSGRTDTQYF
cdr3_length: 13; d_call: NA; v_call: TRBV5-1; clone_size: few; j_call: TRBJ1-1; cdr3_nt: TGCGCCAGCAGCTTGGAGTTGTGGACTGAAGCTTTCTTT; cdr3_aa: CASSLELWTEAFF
cdr3_length: 11; d_call: NA; v_call: TRBV2; clone_size: few; j_call: TRBJ2-5; cdr3_nt: TGTGCCAGCAGCCCCACAGAGACCCAGTACTTC; cdr3_aa: CASSPTETQYF
cdr3_length: 12; d_call: NA; v_call: TRBV18; clone_size: NA; j_call: TRBJ2-2; cdr3_nt: TGTGCCAGCTCACCGGGCACCGGGGAGCTGTTTTTT; cdr3_aa: CASSPGTGELFF
cdr3_length: 13; d_call: TRBD1; v_call: TRBV29-1; clone_size: NA; j_call: TRBJ1-2; cdr3_nt: TGCAGCGTATACGGTGGGACAGGCTATGGCTACACCTTC; cdr3_aa: CSVYGGTGYGYTF
cdr3_length: 15; d_call: NA; v_call: TRBV24-1; clone_size: NA; j_call: TRBJ2-3; cdr3_nt: TGTGCCACCAGTGACCCGACTAGTTACACAGATACGCAGTATTTT; cdr3_aa: CATSDPTSYTDTQYF
cdr3_length: 14; d_call: NA; v_call: TRBV20-1; clone_size: NA; j_call: TRBJ1-2; cdr3_nt: TGCAGTGCTAGCCCATTTATTAGGCGTGGTGGCTACACCTTC; cdr3_aa: CSASPFIRRGGYTF
cdr3_length: 16; d_call: NA; v_call: TRBV12-3/TRBV12-4; clone_size: NA; j_call: TRBJ2-2; cdr3_nt: TGTGCCAGCAGTTTGGCAGGGCGAGTAGGAACCGGGGAGCTGTTTTTT; cdr3_aa: CASSLAGRVGTGELFF
cdr3_length: 13; d_call: NA; v_call: TRBV6-1; clone_size: NA; j_call: TRBJ2-1; cdr3_nt: TGTGCCAGCAGTGACCAGGGCCTTAATGAGCAGTTCTTC; cdr3_aa: CASSDQGLNEQFF
cdr3_length: 19; d_call: TRBD2; v_call: TRBV7-2; clone_size: few; j_call: TRBJ2-3; cdr3_nt: TGTGCCAGCAGCTTAGTTCTAGCGGGTGCTTTATCTAGCACAGATACGCAGTATTTT; cdr3_aa: CASSLVLAGALSSTDTQYF
cdr3_length: 15; d_call: TRBD2; v_call: TRBV2; clone_size: few; j_call: TRBJ2-1; cdr3_nt: TGTGCCAGCGGAACCGGGACTAGCGGGGCCAATGAGCAGTTCTTC; cdr3_aa: CASGTGTSGANEQFF
cdr3_length: 14; d_call: NA; v_call: TRBV5-1; clone_size: NA; j_call: TRBJ2-1; cdr3_nt: TGCGCCAGCAGCTTGGGAGGGAGAGACAATGAGCAGTTCTTC; cdr3_aa: CASSLGGRDNEQFF
cdr3_length: 15; d_call: NA; v_call: TRBV10-3; clone_size: few; j_call: TRBJ1-5; cdr3_nt: TGTGCCATCAGTGAGTCGGGGCAGGGTGGTCAGCCCCAGCATTTT; cdr3_aa: CAISESGQGGQPQHF
cdr3_length: 15; d_call: TRBD1; v_call: TRBV24-1; clone_size: few; j_call: TRBJ2-3; cdr3_nt: TGTGCCACCAGTGACTATGGGACAGGGGAAGATACGCAGTATTTT; cdr3_aa: CATSDYGTGEDTQYF
cdr3_length: 13; d_call: NA; v_call: TRBV19; clone_size: NA; j_call: TRBJ2-1; cdr3_nt: TGTGCCAGTAGACCGAGGGGGGGCAATGAGCAGTTCTTC; cdr3_aa: CASRPRGGNEQFF
cdr3_length: 11; d_call: NA; v_call: TRBV5-1; clone_size: NA; j_call: TRBJ2-7; cdr3_nt: TGCGCCAGCAGCTTCCGGGACGAGCGGTACTTC; cdr3_aa: CASSFRDERYF
cdr3_length: 14; d_call: TRBD1; v_call: TRBV20-1; clone_size: few; j_call: TRBJ1-4; cdr3_nt: TGCAGTGCTCGTCCGGGACAGCCTAATGAAAAACTGTTTTTT; cdr3_aa: CSARPGQPNEKLFF
cdr3_length: 14; d_call: TRBD1; v_call: TRBV2; clone_size: few; j_call: TRBJ2-7; cdr3_nt: TGTGCCAGCAGTGAAGCCAACAGGGGAGTCGAGCAGTACTTC; cdr3_aa: CASSEANRGVEQYF
cdr3_length: 14; d_call: TRBD2; v_call: TRBV20-1; clone_size: few; j_call: TRBJ2-5; cdr3_nt: TGCAGTGCTCCCCGGACTAGCGGTCCCGAGACCCAGTACTTC; cdr3_aa: CSAPRTSGPETQYF
cdr3_length: 15; d_call: TRBD1; v_call: TRBV18; clone_size: few; j_call: TRBJ1-5; cdr3_nt: TGTGCCAGCACTACGAACGGACAGGGAATTCAGCCCCAGCATTTT; cdr3_aa: CASTTNGQGIQPQHF
cdr3_length: 15; d_call: TRBD2; v_call: TRBV2; clone_size: NA; j_call: TRBJ2-7; cdr3_nt: TGTGCCAGCAGTGAACTAGCGGGAGTAGTCTACGAGCAGTACTTC; cdr3_aa: CASSELAGVVYEQYF
cdr3_length: 18; d_call: TRBD1; v_call: TRBV3-1; clone_size: few; j_call: TRBJ2-1; cdr3_nt: TGTGCCAGCAGCCAAGAGAGGACAGGGGGGGCCTCCTACAATGAGCAGTTCTTC; cdr3_aa: CASSQERTGGASYNEQFF
cdr3_length: 14; d_call: NA; v_call: TRBV29-1; clone_size: NA; j_call: TRBJ2-7; cdr3_nt: TGCAGCGTTGGTAAAGGGAAAGGCTCCTACGAGCAGTACTTC; cdr3_aa: CSVGKGKGSYEQYF
cdr3_length: 14; d_call: NA; v_call: TRBV18; clone_size: few; j_call: TRBJ1-1; cdr3_nt: TGTGCCAGCTCAATAAACCTGAAGGACACTGAAGCTTTCTTT; cdr3_aa: CASSINLKDTEAFF
cdr3_length: 15; d_call: NA; v_call: TRBV10-3; clone_size: once; j_call: TRBJ1-1; cdr3_nt: TGTGCCGTGAACAGGGAGTTATGGGGGAACACTGAAGCTTTCTTT; cdr3_aa: CAVNRELWGNTEAFF
cdr3_length: 15; d_call: NA; v_call: TRBV5-1; clone_size: NA; j_call: TRBJ2-1; cdr3_nt: TGCGCCAGCAGCTTGGGGACAGCTGAAGATCTACTACAGTTCTTC; cdr3_aa: CASSLGTAEDLLQFF
cdr3_length: 15; d_call: TRBD2; v_call: TRBV12-3/TRBV12-4; clone_size: NA; j_call: TRBJ2-3; cdr3_nt: TGTGCCAGCAGTAAACTAGCGGGAGGCACAGATACGCAGTATTTT; cdr3_aa: CASSKLAGGTDTQYF
cdr3_length: 13; d_call: NA; v_call: TRBV7-9; clone_size: few; j_call: TRBJ1-2; cdr3_nt: TGTGCCAGCAGCTTATATCAGAACTATGGCTACACCTTC; cdr3_aa: CASSLYQNYGYTF
cdr3_length: 14; d_call: NA; v_call: TRBV28; clone_size: NA; j_call: TRBJ2-4; cdr3_nt: TGTGCCAGCAGTTTTGGCGGGGCCAAAAACATTCAGTACTTC; cdr3_aa: CASSFGGAKNIQYF
cdr3_length: 15; d_call: TRBD1; v_call: TRBV5-1; clone_size: NA; j_call: TRBJ1-2; cdr3_nt: TGCGCCAGCAGCGGCTACGGACAGGCAACTTATGGCTACACCTTC; cdr3_aa: CASSGYGQATYGYTF
cdr3_length: 15; d_call: TRBD1; v_call: TRBV5-5; clone_size: NA; j_call: TRBJ2-1; cdr3_nt: TGTGCCAGCAGCCCAGGGACAGGGTCATACAATGAGCAGTTCTTC; cdr3_aa: CASSPGTGSYNEQFF
cdr3_length: 12; d_call: NA; v_call: TRBV5-5; clone_size: NA; j_call: TRBJ2-7; cdr3_nt: TGTGCCAGCGTCGGCAGGTCCTACGAGCAGTACTTC; cdr3_aa: CASVGRSYEQYF
cdr3_length: 17; d_call: TRBD1; v_call: TRBV5-4; clone_size: NA; j_call: TRBJ2-5; cdr3_nt: TGTGCCAGCAGCCTCGTTCCGGGACAGGGGGATGCAAAGACCCAGTACTTC; cdr3_aa: CASSLVPGQGDAKTQYF
cdr3_length: 13; d_call: NA; v_call: TRBV12-3/TRBV12-4; clone_size: NA; j_call: TRBJ1-1; cdr3_nt: TGTGCCAGCAGTTTAGCAATGAACACTGAAGCTTTCTTT; cdr3_aa: CASSLAMNTEAFF
cdr3_length: 12; d_call: NA; v_call: TRBV29-1; clone_size: NA; j_call: TRBJ2-3; cdr3_nt: TGCAGCGTTGTCAGGGCGGGGGATACGCAGTATTTT; cdr3_aa: CSVVRAGDTQYF
cdr3_length: 13; d_call: NA; v_call: TRBV5-1; clone_size: NA; j_call: TRBJ2-7; cdr3_nt: TGCGCCAGCAGCTCGTTTGGCACCTACGAGCAGTACTTC; cdr3_aa: CASSSFGTYEQYF
cdr3_length: 13; d_call: NA; v_call: TRBV5-1; clone_size: few; j_call: TRBJ2-7; cdr3_nt: TGCGCCAGCAGCTTGGAAGGTCTCTACGAGCAGTACTTC; cdr3_aa: CASSLEGLYEQYF
cdr3_length: 12; d_call: TRBD2; v_call: TRBV29-1; clone_size: NA; j_call: TRBJ2-3; cdr3_nt: TGCAGCGTTCTAGCGGGCTCAGATACGCAGTATTTT; cdr3_aa: CSVLAGSDTQYF
cdr3_length: 17; d_call: NA; v_call: TRBV7-2; clone_size: NA; j_call: TRBJ1-3; cdr3_nt: TGTGCCAGCAGCTTAGGGGGCTCTGGGAGAGTCGGAAACACCATATATTTT; cdr3_aa: CASSLGGSGRVGNTIYF
cdr3_length: 14; d_call: NA; v_call: TRBV29-1; clone_size: NA; j_call: TRBJ2-3; cdr3_nt: TGCAGCGCATGCACAGCACTCCTATCAGATACGCAGTATTTT; cdr3_aa: CSACTALLSDTQYF
cdr3_length: 16; d_call: NA; v_call: TRBV29-1; clone_size: few; j_call: TRBJ2-2; cdr3_nt: TGCAGCGTTGTTCCCCTCGAAGTTAGGAACACCGGGGAGCTGTTTTTT; cdr3_aa: CSVVPLEVRNTGELFF